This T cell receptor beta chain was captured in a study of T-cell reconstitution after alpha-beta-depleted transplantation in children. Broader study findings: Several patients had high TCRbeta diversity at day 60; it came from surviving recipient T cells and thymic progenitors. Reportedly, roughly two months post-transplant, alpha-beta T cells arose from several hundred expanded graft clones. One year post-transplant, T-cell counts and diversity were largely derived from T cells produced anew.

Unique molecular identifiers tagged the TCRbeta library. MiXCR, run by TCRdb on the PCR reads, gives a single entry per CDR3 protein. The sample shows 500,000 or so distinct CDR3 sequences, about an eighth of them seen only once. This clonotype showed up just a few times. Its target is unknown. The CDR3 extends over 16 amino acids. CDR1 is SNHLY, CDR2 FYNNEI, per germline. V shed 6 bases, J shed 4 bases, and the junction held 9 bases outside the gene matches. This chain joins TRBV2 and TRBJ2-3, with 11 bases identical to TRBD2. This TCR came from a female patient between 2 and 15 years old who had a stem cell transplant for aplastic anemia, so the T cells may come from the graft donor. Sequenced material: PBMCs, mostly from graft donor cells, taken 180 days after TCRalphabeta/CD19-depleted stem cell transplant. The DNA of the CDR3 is TGTGCCAGCAGCAAACTAGCGGGAGTCGTCTCAGATACGCAGTATTTT. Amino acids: CASSKLAGVVSDTQYF. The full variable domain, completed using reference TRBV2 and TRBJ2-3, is EPEVTQTPSHQVTQMGQEVILRCVPISNHLYFYWYRQILGQKVEFLVSFYNNEISEKSEIFDDQFSVERPDGSNFTLKIRSTKLEDSAMYFCASSKLAGVVSDTQYFGPGTRLTVL.